This T cell receptor (beta chain) was sequenced during a study of T-cell reconstitution after alpha-beta-depleted transplantation in children. Unique molecular identifiers were incorporated into the prepared TCRbeta library. TCRdb independently ran MiXCR on the PCR reads; one entry per CDR3 protein. The sample has roughly 610,000 distinct CDR3 sequences; roughly a tenth are singletons. V dropped 4 bases and J dropped 4; count of bases not matched to a gene: 5. Germline CDR1 reads SQVTM; CDR2 reads ANQGSEA. This CDR3 is built from 13 residues. This clonotype was found a few times. The TCR originated in a human donor who donated a stem cell graft to a child with acute myeloid leukemia. This sample comprised PBMCs from the stem cell graft donor, obtained from the stem cell graft. The genes are TRBV29-1 and TRBJ2-5, with 8 nucleotides matching TRBD2. The CDR3 loop is CSVGTSGRETQYF. The CDR3, as DNA: TGCAGCGTTGGAACTAGCGGTAGAGAGACCCAGTACTTC.